This TCR beta chain was identified in a study of CD4 T cells in relation to SARS-CoV-2 and coronaviruses. V was pared by 10 bases and J by 0 bases, with 4 bases of the junction left unmatched. The V gene's germline CDR1 is SNHLY and CDR2 FYNNEI. The CDR3 totals 13 residues. TCRdb's copy holds only in-frame clones and misses some; the assay was immunoSEQ multiplex PCR. The sample holds about 43,000 clones, around 79% seen once. This clone turned up a few times. Its matching antigen is unknown. The chain has TRBV2 and TRBJ1-1, with 8 positions matching TRBD1. The clonotype was recovered from an adult with COVID-19. Sample: naive CD4+ T cells from PBMCs, cultured in vitro. Documented subset: naive CD4+ T cells isolated by negative enrichment. CDR3 bases: TGTGCCACCAGGGGGCAGATGAACACTGAAGCTTTCTTT. Its translation is CATRGQMNTEAFF.